What follows is one T cell receptor (beta chain) and its context. The protocol was immunoSEQ multiplex PCR, while the TCRdb copy is restricted to in-frame clones and leaves out a portion. The table has roughly 80,000 clones, about nine tenths seen once. These data come from a study of OX40 agonist ivuxolimab in advanced cancers. Unmatched junction bases numbered 5, after V lost 1 base and J lost 9 bases. The length of the CDR3 is 13 residues. Germline CDR1 KGHSH, CDR2 LQKENI. Specimen: CD4+ or CD8+ T cells sorted from blood, collected in a trial of the OX40 agonist ivuxolimab. This receptor was taken from an adult with an advanced solid tumor such as melanoma, head and neck, liver or kidney cancer. The chain links TRBV18 to TRBJ1-1, with 7 nucleotides matching TRBD1. The CDR3 DNA follows: TGTGCCAGCTCACCACAGCAGGGGGAAAAAGCTTTCTTT. Translation gives CASSPQQGEKAFF. Full variable domain (missing parts from reference TRBV18 and TRBJ1-1): NAGVMQNPRHLVRRRGQEARLRCSPMKGHSHVYWYRQLPEEGLKFMVYLQKENIIDESGMPKERFSAEFPKEGPSILRIQQVVRGDSAAYFCASSPQQGEKAFFGQGTRLTVV.